The 9 T cell receptor beta chains listed next were all sequenced from one sample in a study of siplizumab effects on memory and regulatory T cells. The table came from immunoSEQ multiplex PCR; TCRdb's copy has only in-frame clones and leaves some out. The repertoire holds about 120,000 clones, with over 85% as singletons. Material for sequencing was non-Treg CD4+ T cells sorted from blood. The receptor source for this set is a human donor in good health.

The chain carries TRBV11-2 and TRBJ2-7, with a tentative D call TRBD2 (6 bases). The V gene lost 5 bases and the J gene lost 0 bases, with 14 bases spanning the gap. CDR1 and CDR2 from the germline V gene are SGHAT and FQNNGV. The CDR3 spans 15 residues. The CDR3 spells CASSLTGGSSYEQYF. The CDR3, as DNA: TGTGCCAGCAGCCTAACCGGGGGTAGCTCCTACGAGCAGTACTTC.

This chain joins TRBV9 and TRBJ2-5, with 7 bases matching TRBD1. The CDR3 loop spans 14 amino acids. The trim removed 0 bases at V and 5 bases at J, leaving 4 bases unmatched. In germline, CDR1 is SGDLS, CDR2 YYNGEE. Here the CDR3 reads CASSVEGARETQYF. CDR3 nucleotide sequence: TGTGCCAGCAGCGTAGAGGGGGCCCGGGAGACCCAGTACTTC.

The chain has TRBV21-1 and TRBJ2-1; the tabulated D call, TRBD1, remains unverified against the DNA. TRBV21-1 is a pseudogene locus. CDR3 length: 13 amino acids. Here the CDR3 DNA reads TGTGCCAGTGAACAGAGCTCCTACAATGAGCAGTTCTTC. Encoded protein: CASEQSSYNEQFF.

This chain connects TRBV7-9 to TRBJ2-7; 9 bases are shared with TRBD2. The CDR3 spans 15 residues. With 4 bases clipped from V and 2 bases from J, the junction kept 6 bases outside the gene matches. Germline CDR1 is SEHNR and CDR2 is FQNEAQ (reference sequence). CDR3 in amino acids: CASSSYSGGPYEQYF. The CDR3 bases are TGTGCCAGCAGCTCGTATAGCGGGGGACCCTACGAGCAGTACTTC.

This clone was detected only a few times. This chain uses TRBV25-1 with TRBJ2-2; D not certain. The germline V gene encodes CDR1 MGHDK and CDR2 SYGVNS. V was cut by 1 base and J by 2 bases, with 5 bases left in between. This CDR3 has 14 amino acids. The CDR3 protein is CASSEWGNTGELFF. The CDR3 DNA reads TGTGCCAGCAGTGAATGGGGTAACACCGGGGAGCTGTTTTTT. Based on the CDR3 plus reference TRBV25-1 and TRBJ2-2, the full variable domain is EADIYQTPRYLVIGTGKKITLECSQTMGHDKMYWYQQDPGMELHLIHYSYGVNSTEKGDLSSESTVSRIRTEHFPLTLESARPSHTSQYLCASSEWGNTGELFFGEGSRLTVL.

This clone was observed a single time. The rearrangement joins TRBV25-1 to TRBJ1-1; D is possibly TRBD1 (6 bases). The V end lost 1 base, the J end lost 4 bases, and 19 bases lay between the germline ends. This CDR3 is built from 17 residues. CDR1 is MGHDK, CDR2 SYGVNS, per germline. CDR3 bases: TGTGCCAGCAGTGAATCACGCCAGGGGAGAGGGCCCACTGAAGCTTTCTTT. This encodes CASSESRQGRGPTEAFF.

The V and J genes are TRBV27 and TRBJ1-6; 8 positions agree with TRBD1. The CDR3 is 15 residues long. V lost 8 bases and J lost 5; bases outside the gene matches: 8. The germline gives CDR1 MNHEY, CDR2 SMNVEV (reference sequence). CDR3 nucleotide sequence: TGTGCCAGCCACACAGGGGGAAGAAATAATTCACCCCTCCACTTT. It specifies CASHTGGRNNSPLHF.

The chain carries TRBV15 and TRBJ2-2; D call uncertain. The CDR3 runs to 15 residues. The ends were cut back, 1 base at V and 2 bases at J, with 8 bases in the middle. Germline CDR1 reads LNHNV; CDR2 reads YYDKDF (reference sequence). The chain's CDR3 is CATSRGAPNTGELFF. The CDR3 bases are TGTGCCACCAGCAGAGGGGCCCCTAACACCGGGGAGCTGTTTTTT.

The rearrangement links TRBV28 to TRBJ1-1; D is possibly TRBD1 (5 bases). The CDR3 has 13 residues. V was pared by 4 bases and J by 6 bases, with 12 bases between. Germline CDR1 MDHEN, CDR2 SYDVKM. The CDR3 DNA reads as TGTGCCAGCAGTTCTCCAAAGGGACCTGAAGCTTTCTTT. Residues: CASSSPKGPEAFF.